The 5 T cell receptor beta chains in this list originate from one sample, sequenced in a study of T cells in Graves' hyperthyroidism and ophthalmopathy. Amplification targeted TCR beta CDR3 regions from RNA transcripts. TCR CDR3 regions were first amplified by RT-PCR with HTBI primers. TCRdb fed the multiplex PCR reads into MiXCR, producing one record per CDR3 protein. The sample shows hundreds of thousands of distinct CDR3 sequences, around 21% of them seen only once. Source material: blood. The receptors shown here come from a man younger than 40 with Graves' ophthalmopathy.

This clonotype has more than one count but fewer than ten. The chain carries TRBV10-3 and TRBJ1-5, with D uncertain. The CDR3 is made up of 13 amino acids. V lost 4 bases and J 0 bases, leaving 4 bases between the germline ends. CDR1 ENHRY and CDR2 SYGVKD come from the germline V gene. CDR3 in amino acids: CAISGSSNQPQHF. In DNA, the CDR3 is TGTGCCATCAGTGGCAGTAGCAATCAGCCCCAGCATTTT.

This clonotype was found a few times. The chain uses TRBV28 and TRBJ2-1; the match to TRBD2 covers 10 bases. Trimming took 7 bases from V and 5 from J; bases not matched to a gene: 2. The germline CDR1 and CDR2 sequences are MDHEN and SYDVKM. The CDR3 consists of 13 residues. Here the CDR3 reads CASILAGDNEQFF. CDR3 DNA: TGTGCCAGCATCCTAGCGGGGGACAATGAGCAGTTCTTC.

This clonotype was found many times. The chain couples TRBV7-2 to TRBJ1-3; D gene ambiguous. Deletions cut 5 bases from V and 0 bases from J, with 14 bases between. This CDR3 is 16 amino acids long. From germline, CDR1 is SGHTA and CDR2 FQGNSA. CDR3 coding DNA: TGTGCCAGCAGCCCAGGCCCCCGAATCTCTGGAAACACCATATATTTT. The encoded protein is CASSPGPRISGNTIYF.

This clonotype was recorded a few times. The chain uses TRBV28 and TRBJ2-5, with 7 bases identical to TRBD2. Unmatched junction bases numbered 5, after V lost 4 bases and J lost 3 bases. The CDR3 runs 14 residues. Germline assignment: CDR1 MDHEN and CDR2 SYDVKM. CDR3 residues: CASSSGTMKETQYF. The DNA of the CDR3 is TGTGCCAGCAGTTCCGGGACTATGAAAGAGACCCAGTACTTC.

The chain couples TRBV28 to TRBJ1-2; weak D call: TRBD1 (5 bases). The V and J ends lost 5 bases and 13 bases respectively, with 17 bases between them. The CDR3 covers 12 residues. Looked up from germline, CDR1 is MDHEN and CDR2 is SYDVKM. CDR3 region: CASSPLGTLSTF. CDR3 in DNA: TGTGCCAGCAGTCCATTGGGGACGCTCTCCACCTTC.